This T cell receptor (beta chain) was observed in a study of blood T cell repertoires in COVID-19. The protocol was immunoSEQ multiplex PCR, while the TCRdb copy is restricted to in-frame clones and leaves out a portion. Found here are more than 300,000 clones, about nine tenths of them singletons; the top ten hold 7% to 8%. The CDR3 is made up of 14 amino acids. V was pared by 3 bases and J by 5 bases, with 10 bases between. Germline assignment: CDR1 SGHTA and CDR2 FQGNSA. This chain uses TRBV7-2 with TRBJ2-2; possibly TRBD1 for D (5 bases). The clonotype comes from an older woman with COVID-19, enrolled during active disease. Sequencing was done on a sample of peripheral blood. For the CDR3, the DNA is TGTGCCAGCAGCTTTATCAGGGTAACCGGGGAGCTGTTTTTT. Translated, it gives CASSFIRVTGELFF.